The rows below give T cell receptor beta chains drawn from one sample of a study of Ad26.COV2.S vaccination and SARS-CoV-2 variants. The data were produced by immunoSEQ multiplex PCR, yet TCRdb's version contains in-frame clones alone and is incomplete. The sample lists just over 350,000 clones, 92% occurring once. The starting material was peripheral blood, obtained after recovery from COVID-19. The origin of the receptors is a human donor who had recovered from COVID-19. CDR3s include the opening cysteine and the closing phenylalanine or tryptophan. D genes are given only for firm matches. The size entry is marked missing in some rows and otherwise reads once, few, many or a size class.

.	TRBV9	TRBJ1-2	.	TGTGCCAGCTATAGACACCCTGGCTACACCTTC	CASYRHPGYTF
few	TRBV5-1	TRBJ2-7	TRBD2	TGCGCCAGCAGCTTGGCAGCGGGGGGGCCTCAGTACTTC	CASSLAAGGPQYF
.	TRBV15	TRBJ2-1	.	TGTGCCACCAGCAGAGGTCACGACAGCTATCTTCGGTTCTTC	CATSRGHDSYLRFF
.	TRBV9	TRBJ2-5	.	TGTGCCAGCGCGAAAGTGGGAGAGACCCAGTACTTC	CASAKVGETQYF
.	TRBV6-5	TRBJ1-1	.	TGTGCCAGCCAGAAAGACAGCCGTGAAGCTTTCTTT	CASQKDSREAFF
few	TRBV4-1	TRBJ1-5	.	TGCGCCAGCAGCCACGGCAGGGCAAGCAATCAGCCCCAGCATTTT	CASSHGRASNQPQHF
.	TRBV5-1	TRBJ2-7	.	TGCGCCAGCAGCGGAGCCGAGGGCGCGAATCTCTACGAGCAGTACTTC	CASSGAEGANLYEQYF
.	TRBV30	TRBJ1-1	.	TGTGCCTGGGTGACAGGGAACACTGAAGCTTTCTTT	CAWVTGNTEAFF
few	TRBV5-6	TRBJ2-3	TRBD2	TGTGCCAGCAGCGGGCGGACTAGCGGGTTTAGTCTGCAGTATTTT	CASSGRTSGFSLQYF
.	TRBV5-4	TRBJ2-7	.	TGTGCCAGCAGCTTAATTCAGGGGACCTACGAGCAGTACTTC	CASSLIQGTYEQYF
.	TRBV7-9	TRBJ1-1	.	TGTGCCAGCAGCTTAGTGGAGGGGTCGAACACTGAAGCTTTCTTT	CASSLVEGSNTEAFF
.	TRBV7-9	TRBJ1-1	.	TGTGCCAGCAGCTTAGCTAAAAAGGACACTGAAGCTTTCTTT	CASSLAKKDTEAFF
.	TRBV7-2	TRBJ2-3	.	TGTGCCAGCAGCTTAGGGGGGGTCGGCACAGATACGCAGTATTTT	CASSLGGVGTDTQYF
.	TRBV19	TRBJ1-1	TRBD1	TGTGCCAGTAGTATAGGCGGGGACAGTCCGAAAGCTTTCTTT	CASSIGGDSPKAFF
.	TRBV19	TRBJ1-5	.	TGTGCCAGTAGTATGTTAGGGTTCAATCAGCCCCAGCATTTT	CASSMLGFNQPQHF